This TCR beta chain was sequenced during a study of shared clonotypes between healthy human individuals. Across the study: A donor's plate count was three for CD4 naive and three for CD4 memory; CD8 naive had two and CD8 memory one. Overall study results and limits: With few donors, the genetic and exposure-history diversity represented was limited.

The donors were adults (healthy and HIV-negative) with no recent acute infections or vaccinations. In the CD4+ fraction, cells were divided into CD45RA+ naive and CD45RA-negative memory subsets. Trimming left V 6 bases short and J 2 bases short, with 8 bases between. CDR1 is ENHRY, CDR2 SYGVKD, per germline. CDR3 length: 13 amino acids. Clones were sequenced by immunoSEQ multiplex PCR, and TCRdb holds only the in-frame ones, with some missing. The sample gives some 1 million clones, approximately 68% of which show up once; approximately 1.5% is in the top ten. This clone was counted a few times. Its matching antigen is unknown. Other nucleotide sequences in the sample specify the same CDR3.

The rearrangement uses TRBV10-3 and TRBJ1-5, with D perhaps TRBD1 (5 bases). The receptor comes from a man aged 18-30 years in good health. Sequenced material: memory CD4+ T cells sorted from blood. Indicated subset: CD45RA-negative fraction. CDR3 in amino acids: CAIRGEGNQPQHF. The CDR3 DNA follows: TGTGCCATCAGAGGGGAGGGCAATCAGCCCCAGCATTTT.